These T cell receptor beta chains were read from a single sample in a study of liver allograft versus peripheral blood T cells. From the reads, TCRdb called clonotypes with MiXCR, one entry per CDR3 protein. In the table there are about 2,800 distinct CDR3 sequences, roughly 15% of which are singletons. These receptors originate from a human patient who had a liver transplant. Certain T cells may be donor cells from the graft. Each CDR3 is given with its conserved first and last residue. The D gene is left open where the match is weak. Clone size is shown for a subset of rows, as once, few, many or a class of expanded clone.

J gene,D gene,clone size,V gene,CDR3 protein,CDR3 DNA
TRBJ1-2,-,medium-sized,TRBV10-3,CAISEGTENYGYTF,TGTGCCATCAGTGAAGGGACGGAAAACTATGGCTACACCTTC
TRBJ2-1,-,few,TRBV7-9,CASRFALAGFNEQFF,TGTGCCAGCCGATTCGCTCTAGCAGGATTCAATGAGCAGTTCTTC
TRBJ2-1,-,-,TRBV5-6,CASSPRSEVLDEQFF,TGTGCCAGCAGCCCTAGGTCGGAGGTTTTGGATGAGCAGTTCTTC
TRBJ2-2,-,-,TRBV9,CASSLDPRKVNTGELFF,TGTGCCAGCAGTTTAGACCCCCGGAAGGTTAACACCGGGGAGCTGTTTTTT
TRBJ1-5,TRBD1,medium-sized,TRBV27,CASSLVKGASQPQHF,TGTGCCAGCAGTTTAGTAAAGGGGGCCAGTCAGCCCCAGCATTTT
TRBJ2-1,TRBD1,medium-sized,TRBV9,CASSAYGTGGEGEQFF,TGTGCCAGCAGCGCGTACGGGACAGGGGGAGAAGGTGAGCAGTTCTTC
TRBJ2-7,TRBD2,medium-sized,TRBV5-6,CASSLEAGDLEQYF,TGTGCCAGCAGCTTGGAAGCGGGAGACCTCGAGCAGTACTTC
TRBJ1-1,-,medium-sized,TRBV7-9,CASTQSSQPNTEAFF,TGTGCCAGCACTCAGAGTTCACAGCCTAACACTGAAGCTTTCTTT
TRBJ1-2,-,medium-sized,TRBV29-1,CSVVSGDRNGYTF,TGCAGCGTTGTATCAGGGGATCGTAATGGCTACACCTTC
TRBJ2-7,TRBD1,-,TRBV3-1,CASSHETGWSYEQYF,TGTGCCAGCAGCCACGAGACAGGGTGGTCCTACGAGCAGTACTTC
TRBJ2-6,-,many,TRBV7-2,CASSLFIVQEYNPTPGANVLTF,TGTGCCAGCAGCTTGTTTATAGTACAGGAATACAATCCCACACCTGGGGCCAACGTCCTGACTTTC
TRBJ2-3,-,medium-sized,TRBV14,CASSQDYVPDTQYF,TGTGCCAGCAGCCAAGATTACGTACCAGATACGCAGTATTTT
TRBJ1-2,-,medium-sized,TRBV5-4,CASSQELYGYTF,TGTGCCAGCAGCCAGGAACTCTATGGCTACACCTTC